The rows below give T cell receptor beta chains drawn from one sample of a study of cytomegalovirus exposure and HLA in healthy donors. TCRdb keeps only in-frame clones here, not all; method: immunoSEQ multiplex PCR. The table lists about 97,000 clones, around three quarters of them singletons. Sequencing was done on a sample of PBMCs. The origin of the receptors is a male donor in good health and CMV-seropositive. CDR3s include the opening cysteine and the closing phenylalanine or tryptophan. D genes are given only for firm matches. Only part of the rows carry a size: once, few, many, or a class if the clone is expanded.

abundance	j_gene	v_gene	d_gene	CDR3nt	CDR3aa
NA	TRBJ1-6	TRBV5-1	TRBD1	TGCGCCAGCAGCCCGACAGGGACCCCGGGTAATTCACCCCTCCACTTT	CASSPTGTPGNSPLHF
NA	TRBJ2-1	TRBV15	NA	TGTGCCACCAGCAGAGGTACTAGCCCCAGGGAGCAGTTCTTC	CATSRGTSPREQFF
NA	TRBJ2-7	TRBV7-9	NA	TGTGCCAGCAGCTTGGAGGGACCGAGCTACGAGCAGTACTTC	CASSLEGPSYEQYF
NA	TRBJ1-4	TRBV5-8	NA	TGTGCCAGCAGCTCGTCGGGAGGGGAAAAACTGTTTTTT	CASSSSGGEKLFF
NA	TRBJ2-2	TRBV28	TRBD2	TGTGCCAGCATCAGGGGACTAGCGGGCACCGGGGAGCTGTTTTTT	CASIRGLAGTGELFF
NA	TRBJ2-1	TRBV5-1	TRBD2	TGCGCCAGCAGTTTAAGCGGGGGGGCATTTAATGAGCAGTTCTTC	CASSLSGGAFNEQFF
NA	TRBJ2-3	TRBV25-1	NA	TGTGCCAGCAGTGATCTGGGGAGTTGGGATACGCAGTATTTT	CASSDLGSWDTQYF
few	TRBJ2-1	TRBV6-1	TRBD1	TGTGCCAGCAGGGGGACAGGGGAGGGCAATGAGCAGTTCTTC	CASRGTGEGNEQFF
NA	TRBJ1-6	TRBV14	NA	TGTGCCAGCAGCCAATTAGCTAGCTCCTATAATTCACCCCTCCACTTT	CASSQLASSYNSPLHF
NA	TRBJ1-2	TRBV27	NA	TGTGCCAGCAGTTTGTTGGGCGCCTATGGCTACACCTTC	CASSLLGAYGYTF
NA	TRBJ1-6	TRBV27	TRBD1	TGTGCCAGCAGACCGGACAGGTCCTATAATTCACCCCTCCACTTT	CASRPDRSYNSPLHF
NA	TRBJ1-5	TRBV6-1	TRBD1	TGTGCCAGCAGTGGACAGGGGGAGAAACAGCCCCAGCATTTT	CASSGQGEKQPQHF
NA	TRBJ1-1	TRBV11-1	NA	TGTGCCAGCAGCTTCCAGGAGAACACTGAAGCTTTCTTT	CASSFQENTEAFF
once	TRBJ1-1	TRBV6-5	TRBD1	TGTGCCAGCAGCCAGGGGGCGAGAACTGAAGCTTTCTTT	CASSQGARTEAFF
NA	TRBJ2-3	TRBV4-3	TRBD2	TGCGCCAGCAGCCAAGAAGGCCTAGCGGGGGTCACAGATACGCAGTATTTT	CASSQEGLAGVTDTQYF
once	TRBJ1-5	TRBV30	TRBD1	TGTGCCTGGAGTCTCGGGACAGCGTACAATCAGCCCCAGCATTTT	CAWSLGTAYNQPQHF
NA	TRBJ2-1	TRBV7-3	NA	TGTGCCAGCAGCTTAGGACTCGGCGATGAGCAGTTCTTC	CASSLGLGDEQFF
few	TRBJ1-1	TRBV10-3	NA	TGTGCCATCAGTGAGTCGTACAGGAAGAACACTGAAGCTTTCTTT	CAISESYRKNTEAFF
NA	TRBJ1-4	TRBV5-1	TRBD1	TGCGCCAGCAGCCCAAGGGGACAGGGTGGAGAAAAACTGTTTTTT	CASSPRGQGGEKLFF
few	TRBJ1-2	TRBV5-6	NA	TGTGCCAGCAGCTTGGGAGGGGAGGCTGGCTACACCTTC	CASSLGGEAGYTF
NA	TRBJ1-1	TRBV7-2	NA	TGTGCCAGCAGCCCCCACAGGGACACTGAAGCTTTCTTT	CASSPHRDTEAFF
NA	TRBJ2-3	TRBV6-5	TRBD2	TGTGCCAGCAGTTACTCACGGGGACTAACATCAGATACGCAGTATTTT	CASSYSRGLTSDTQYF
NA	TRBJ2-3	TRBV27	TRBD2	TGTGCCAGCAGTATTCGACTAGCACTTAGCACAGATACGCAGTATTTT	CASSIRLALSTDTQYF
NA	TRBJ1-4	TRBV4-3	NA	TGCGCCAGCAGCCAAGGAACAGGTGCTTTTGGAAAACTGTTTTTT	CASSQGTGAFGKLFF
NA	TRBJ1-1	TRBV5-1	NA	TGCGCCAGCAGCTTAACAGGGCCGGGCTGGGCTGAAGCTTTCTTT	CASSLTGPGWAEAFF
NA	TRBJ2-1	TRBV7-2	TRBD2	TGTGCCAGCAGCTTGGCTAGCGGGAACAATGAGCAGTTCTTC	CASSLASGNNEQFF
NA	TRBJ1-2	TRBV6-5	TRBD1	TGTGCCAGCAGTTATGGAAGGGGGCCGGGAGGCTACACCTTC	CASSYGRGPGGYTF
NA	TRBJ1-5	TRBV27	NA	TGTGCCAGCAGTTTATCCAGGGGAGAACAGCCCCAGCATTTT	CASSLSRGEQPQHF
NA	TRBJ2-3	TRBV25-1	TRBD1	TGTGCCAGCAGCGACACGACAGGGAGTAGCTCAGATACGCAGTATTTT	CASSDTTGSSSDTQYF
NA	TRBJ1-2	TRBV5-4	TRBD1	TGTGCCAGCAGCCCAGGGGGTACGGGCTACACCTTC	CASSPGGTGYTF
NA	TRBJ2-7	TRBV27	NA	TGTGCCAGCAGTTTATCGTCGGAGGGGATCTACGAGCAGTACTTC	CASSLSSEGIYEQYF
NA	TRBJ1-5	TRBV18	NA	TGTGCCAGCTCACCGGGCCAGAATCAGCCCCAGCATTTT	CASSPGQNQPQHF
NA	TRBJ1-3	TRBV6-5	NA	TGTGCCAGCAGTTACTCGAGGGACACCTCTGGAAACACCATATATTTT	CASSYSRDTSGNTIYF
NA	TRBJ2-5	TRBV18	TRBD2	TGTGCCAGCTCACTACTAGCGGGGATTACAGAGACCCAGTACTTC	CASSLLAGITETQYF
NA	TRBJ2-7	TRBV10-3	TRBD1	TGTGCCATCAGTGAACAGGGGGGCGAGCAGTACTTC	CAISEQGGEQYF
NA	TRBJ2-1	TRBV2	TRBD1	TGTGCCAGCATTCCGGGACAGAACTACAATGAGCAGTTCTTC	CASIPGQNYNEQFF
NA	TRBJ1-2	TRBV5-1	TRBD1	TGCGCCAGCAGCCCAGGGGGGACCCTTTATGGCTACACCTTC	CASSPGGTLYGYTF
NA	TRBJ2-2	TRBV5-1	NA	TGCGCCAGCAGCTTGCGGCAGGGGAACACCGGGGAGCTGTTTTTT	CASSLRQGNTGELFF
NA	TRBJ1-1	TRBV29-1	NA	TGCAGCGTTAAAGACGCCGGGACTGAAGCTTTCTTT	CSVKDAGTEAFF
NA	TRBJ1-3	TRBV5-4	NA	TGTGCCAGCAGCTTGCAGGGGACTGGAAACACCATATATTTT	CASSLQGTGNTIYF
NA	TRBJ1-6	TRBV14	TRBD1	TGTGCCAGCAGCCAAGATCCAGGACAGGAATCGTCACCCCTCCACTTT	CASSQDPGQESSPLHF
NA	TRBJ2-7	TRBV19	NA	TGTGCCAGTAGTATTGGTGTTGGGGACATCGGGTACGAGCAGTACTTC	CASSIGVGDIGYEQYF
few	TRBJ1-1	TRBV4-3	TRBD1	TGCGCCAGCAGCCACGGTCCGGGACAGGGGGCGTCTGAAGCTTTCTTT	CASSHGPGQGASEAFF
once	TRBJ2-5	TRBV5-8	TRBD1	TGTGCCAGCAGCCCAACAGGGGCTGGGGAGACCCAGTACTTC	CASSPTGAGETQYF
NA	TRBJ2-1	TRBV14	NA	TGTGCCAGCTCTCCAGGGGGGAATGAGCAGTTCTTC	CASSPGGNEQFF
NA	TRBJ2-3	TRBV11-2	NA	TGTGCCAGCAGACCATGGGGGGACACAGATACGCAGTATTTT	CASRPWGDTDTQYF
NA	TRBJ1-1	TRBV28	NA	TGTGCCAGCAGTGCAACAGGGTTCCCTGAAGCTTTCTTT	CASSATGFPEAFF
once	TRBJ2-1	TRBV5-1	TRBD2	TGCGCCAGCAGCTTTGCTAGCGGGGGCCCTCTTAATGAGCAGTTCTTC	CASSFASGGPLNEQFF
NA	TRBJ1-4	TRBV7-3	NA	TGTGCCAGCAGCTTAACGGATTCAGGGGTTGCCGGGCTGTTTTTT	CASSLTDSGVAGLFF
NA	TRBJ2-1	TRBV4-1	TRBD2	TGCGCCAGCAGCCAAGATCGTAGCGGGGGGGCTTACAATGAGCAGTTCTTC	CASSQDRSGGAYNEQFF